The 32 T cell receptor beta chains below come from one sample, sequenced in a study of OX40 agonist ivuxolimab in advanced cancers. The table came from immunoSEQ multiplex PCR; TCRdb's copy has only in-frame clones and leaves some out. The table shows around 41,000 clones, with 85% to 90% occurring only once. The material was CD4+ or CD8+ T cells sorted from blood, obtained in a trial of the OX40 agonist ivuxolimab. The receptor source for this set is an adult with an advanced solid tumor such as melanoma, head and neck, liver or kidney cancer.

J is TRBJ1-1 and V is TRBV5-1; D is unresolved. Trimming cost V 0 bases and J 11 bases, with 8 bases left between them. CDR3 size: 11 residues. Germline CDR1 SGHRS, CDR2 YFSETQ. The CDR3 nucleotides are TGCGCCAGCAGCTTGGGGGAGTTTGCTTTCTTT. Its protein is CASSLGEFAFF.

The chain joins TRBV21-1 to TRBJ1-3. TRBV21-1 is given as a pseudogene. This CDR3 is built from 15 residues. The CDR3 DNA sequence: TGTGCCAGCAGCAAAGGGGGGACCTCTGGAAACACCATATATTTT. This codes for CASSKGGTSGNTIYF.

The gene calls are TRBV7-3 and TRBJ1-1, with D unclear. V shed 5 bases and J shed 1 base, with 8 bases lying between them. Germline CDR1 SGHTA, CDR2 FQGTGA. This CDR3 is built from 13 residues. The CDR3 DNA is TGTGCCAGCAGCCCTGCCCCGAACACTGAAGCTTTCTTT. It encodes CASSPAPNTEAFF.

The table lists this clone with a count of one. The chain carries TRBV7-2 and TRBJ2-5, with D tentatively TRBD1 (6 bases). CDR3 size: 13 residues. V was shortened by 9 bases and J by 2 bases, with 13 bases between the two germline ends. Germline V gene sequence: CDR1 SGHTA, CDR2 FQGNSA. The CDR3 region is CASRTARQETQYF. The DNA of the CDR3 is TGTGCCAGTCGGACAGCACGACAAGAGACCCAGTACTTC.

This chain joins TRBV14 and TRBJ2-5; 8 positions match TRBD1. The germline CDR1 and CDR2 sequences are SGHDN and FVKESK. Losses at the gene ends were 3 bases for V and 4 bases for J; bases not matched to a gene: 7. The CDR3 sequence is 15 residues long. CDR3 in amino acids: CASSHHTGGGETQYF. CDR3 DNA: TGTGCCAGCAGCCACCACACAGGGGGAGGAGAGACCCAGTACTTC. Full variable domain (missing parts from reference TRBV14 and TRBJ2-5): EAGVTQFPSHSVIEKGQTVTLRCDPISGHDNLYWYRRVMGKEIKFLLHFVKESKQDESGMPNNRFLAERTGGTYSTLKVQPAELEDSGVYFCASSHHTGGGETQYFGPGTRLLVL.

The rearrangement uses TRBV7-9 and TRBJ1-1; D is unresolved. Germline V gives CDR1 SEHNR, CDR2 FQNEAQ (reference sequence). Trimming left V 0 bases short and J 5 bases short, with 7 bases between. The CDR3 sequence is 13 residues long. The CDR3 nucleotides are TGTGCCAGCAGCTTAGCAACGGTAACTGAAGCTTTCTTT. This codes for CASSLATVTEAFF.

V usage is TRBV18 and J usage is TRBJ2-1; D assignment may be TRBD1 or TRBD2 (6 bases each). The CDR3 covers 16 residues. From germline, CDR1 is KGHSH and CDR2 LQKENI. V shed 6 bases and J shed 4 bases, with 19 bases lying between them. Here the CDR3 reads CASSSTSGGQYNEQFF. The CDR3 coding sequence is TGTGCCAGCTCGTCGACTAGTGGGGGGCAGTACAATGAGCAGTTCTTC.

The chain recombines TRBV19 with TRBJ2-5; 7 nucleotides align to TRBD1. This CDR3 region has 14 residues. The V and J ends lost 6 bases and 5 bases, in that order; junction bases with no gene match: 9. CDR1 is LNHDA, CDR2 SQIVND, per germline (reference sequence). DNA for the CDR3: TGTGCCAGTAGGCACAGGGGATTTACGGAGACCCAGTACTTC. The encoded protein is CASRHRGFTETQYF. Full variable domain (remainder filled in from reference TRBV19 and TRBJ2-5): DGGITQSPKYLFRKEGQNVTLSCEQNLNHDAMYWYRQDPGQGLRLIYYSQIVNDFQKGDIAEGYSVSREKKESFPLTVTSAQKNPTAFYLCASRHRGFTETQYFGPGTRLLVL.

Only one count was recorded for this clone. The chain recombines TRBV19 with TRBJ2-7; 8 bases fit TRBD1. CDR3 length equals 18 residues. V dropped 3 bases and J dropped 3; count of bases not matched to a gene: 16. CDR1 LNHDA and CDR2 SQIVND come from the germline V gene (reference sequence). The CDR3 DNA reads as TGTGCCAGTAGTATTGTTCGAGGACCGGGACAGGCGTTCTACGAGCAGTACTTC. Its translation: CASSIVRGPGQAFYEQYF.

The rearrangement uses TRBV2 and TRBJ2-1; perhaps TRBD2 as D (5 bases). Germline V gives CDR1 SNHLY, CDR2 FYNNEI. Trimming removed 7 bases from V and 0 bases from J, with 10 bases in between. This CDR3 contains 14 residues. The CDR3 reads CASTSEGSYNEQFF. As DNA, the CDR3 is TGTGCCAGCACCTCCGAGGGCTCCTACAATGAGCAGTTCTTC.

The chain links TRBV5-8 to TRBJ1-2; D is undetermined. Germline values: CDR1 SGHTS, CDR2 YDEGEE. CDR3 length equals 15 residues. Trimming removed 4 bases from V and 1 base from J, with 14 bases in between. CDR3 nucleotides: TGTGCCAGCAGCCCCGTAGTTAAGGGTAACTATGGCTACACCTTC. It yields the protein CASSPVVKGNYGYTF.

The rearrangement joins TRBV5-6 to TRBJ2-1, with D possibly TRBD1 on 6 matching bases. The V end lost 4 bases, the J end lost 0 bases, and 23 bases lay between the germline ends. CDR3 length equals 19 residues. Germline CDR1 SGHDT, CDR2 YYEEEE. The CDR3 here is CASSLDQGRMLSSYNEQFF. CDR3 in DNA: TGTGCCAGCAGCCTAGATCAGGGGCGGATGTTGAGCTCCTACAATGAGCAGTTCTTC.

The V and J genes are TRBV27 and TRBJ1-2, with 12 positions matching TRBD1. J gave up 8 bases and V 4 bases, and 8 bases lay outside the gene matches. Germline V gene data show CDR1 as MNHEY and CDR2 as SMNVEV (reference sequence). This CDR3 comprises 15 residues. The CDR3 is CASSSAGQGAFGYTF. CDR3 DNA sequence: TGTGCCAGCAGTTCGGCGGGACAGGGGGCGTTCGGCTACACCTTC.

This chain connects TRBV5-1 to TRBJ2-6; D is undetermined. The CDR3 covers 14 residues. V dropped 5 bases and J dropped 2 bases, with 8 bases sitting between them. CDR1 SGHRS and CDR2 YFSETQ come from the germline V gene. CDR3 sequence (DNA): TGCGCCAGCAGTCCTCAGGCTGGGGCCAACGTCCTGACTTTC. Translating gives CASSPQAGANVLTF.

This clone was observed once. The rearrangement links TRBV6-1 to TRBJ2-3; D is unresolved. The CDR3 contains 15 residues. The germline CDR1 and CDR2 sequences are MNHNS and SASEGT. V lost 7 bases and J 2 bases, leaving 16 bases between the germline ends. Written as DNA, the CDR3 is TGTGCCAGCAAGTCACCAGAACGCCTCACAGATACGCAGTATTTT. As protein: CASKSPERLTDTQYF.

This chain links TRBV5-4 with TRBJ2-2, with 10 nucleotides matching TRBD1. CDR3 length equals 15 residues. In germline, CDR1 is SGHNT, CDR2 YYREEE (reference sequence). J gave up 4 bases and V 4 bases, and 4 bases lay outside the gene matches. CDR3 nucleotides: TGTGCCAGCAGCCGGGACAGGGGAGGCACCGGGGAGCTGTTTTTT. Encoded protein: CASSRDRGGTGELFF.

The chain uses TRBV5-4 and TRBJ2-5; no reliable D call. CDR1 is SGHNT, CDR2 YYREEE, per germline (reference sequence). Between the trimmed V and J ends, which lost 0 bases and 4 bases, there was a span of 13 bases. This CDR3 is 15 amino acids long. CDR3 nucleotides: TGTGCCAGCAGCTTGGGCGGATCGGCGGCAGAGACCCAGTACTTC. Translated: CASSLGGSAAETQYF.

The chain recombines TRBV28 with TRBJ2-7; D unclear. Looked up from germline, CDR1 is MDHEN and CDR2 is SYDVKM. The CDR3 has 13 residues. The ends were cut back, 9 bases at V and 2 bases at J, with 14 bases in the middle. The CDR3 region has the DNA TGTGCCAGTCGACTGGGTCCAGCCTACGAGCAGTACTTC. As protein: CASRLGPAYEQYF.

The chain employs TRBV9 and TRBJ2-3; D tentatively fits TRBD1 or TRBD2 (5 bases each). Germline V CDR1 and CDR2: SGDLS, YYNGEE. V lost 0 bases and J 2 bases, leaving 16 bases between the germline ends. The CDR3 extends over 17 amino acids. CDR3: CASSVVGLVGTTDTQYF. For the CDR3, the DNA is TGTGCCAGCAGCGTAGTTGGTCTAGTGGGGACCACAGATACGCAGTATTTT.

This chain connects TRBV15 to TRBJ2-7, with 10 bases aligning to TRBD1. Germline lookup yields CDR1 LNHNV and CDR2 YYDKDF (reference sequence). This CDR3 contains 16 residues. The ends lost 1 base at V and 2 bases at J; junction bases unmatched: 5. The CDR3 nucleotides read TGTGCCACCAGCAGAGGAGGGGGGACAGGGGCCTACGAGCAGTACTTC. It yields the protein CATSRGGGTGAYEQYF.

The chain is built from TRBV7-2 and TRBJ2-3; D is possibly TRBD2 (5 bases). This CDR3 has 14 residues. V lost 6 bases and J 2 bases, leaving 12 bases between the germline ends. CDR1 SGHTA and CDR2 FQGNSA come from the germline V gene. The CDR3 bases are TGTGCCAGCAGAAGGAGGACCCCCACAGATACGCAGTATTTT. Amino acids: CASRRRTPTDTQYF.

The V call is TRBV9, the J call TRBJ1-5; D uncertain. Trimming left V 0 bases short and J 2 bases short, with 9 bases between. Germline lookup yields CDR1 SGDLS and CDR2 YYNGEE. There are 15 residues in the CDR3. CDR3 sequence: CASSVEGSGNQPQHF. The CDR3 nucleotides are TGTGCCAGCAGCGTAGAAGGTAGTGGCAATCAGCCCCAGCATTTT.

The chain uses TRBV6-5 and TRBJ2-3; D is uncertain. Trimming took off 7 bases at V and 4 bases at J, with 15 bases between the two ends. CDR1 is MNHEY, CDR2 SVGAGI, per germline. This CDR3 has 14 residues. The CDR3 sequence is CASTSGWGPDTQYF. The CDR3 nucleotides are TGTGCCAGCACCAGTGGGTGGGGTCCAGATACGCAGTATTTT.

J is TRBJ1-5 and V is TRBV29-1; tentatively, D is TRBD1 (6 bases). Trimming took 8 bases from V and 2 from J, leaving 16 bases between them. The CDR3 has 14 residues. Germline-derived CDR1 and CDR2 are SQVTM and ANQGSEA. This CDR3 reads CSFSRGVGNQPQHF. CDR3 DNA sequence: TGCAGCTTTTCCAGGGGAGTTGGCAATCAGCCCCAGCATTTT.

The chain carries TRBV19 and TRBJ1-5; TRBD1 agrees at 11 bases. The CDR3 has 14 residues. Per germline, CDR1 LNHDA and CDR2 SQIVND (reference sequence). V lost 7 bases and J lost 6; bases outside the gene matches: 5. DNA of the CDR3: TGTGCCAGTACCTGGGACAGGGGGGGTCAGCCCCAGCATTTT. Protein: CASTWDRGGQPQHF.

The rearrangement links TRBV5-4 to TRBJ2-3; weak D call: TRBD2 (5 bases). Germline loops: CDR1 SGHNT, CDR2 YYREEE (reference sequence). V was clipped by 0 bases and J by 0 bases, with 11 bases between them. This CDR3 has 16 residues. In nucleotides, the CDR3 is TGTGCCAGCAGCTTGGGGGCGGGTCAAAGCACAGATACGCAGTATTTT. Translation: CASSLGAGQSTDTQYF. Supplemented by reference TRBV5-4 and TRBJ2-3, the full variable domain reads ETGVTQSPTHLIKTRGQQVTLRCSSQSGHNTVSWYQQALGQGPQFIFQYYREEENGRGNFPPRFSGLQFPNYSSELNVNALELDDSALYLCASSLGAGQSTDTQYFGPGTRLTVL.

This clone came up once. The CDR3, as DNA: TGTGCCAGCAGCTTCGACAGGATCTCTTTTGATACGCAGTATTTT. It codes for CASSFDRISFDTQYF. The chain recombines TRBV5-6 with TRBJ2-3; D is perhaps TRBD1 (6 bases). The germline V and J ends were trimmed by 2 bases and 6 bases, with 16 bases remaining between them. The germline CDR1 and CDR2 sequences are SGHDT and YYEEEE. This CDR3 spans 15 amino acids.

The CDR3 region is CAISGGGAYEQYF. CDR3 DNA sequence: TGTGCCATCAGTGGAGGGGGGGCCTACGAGCAGTACTTC. The chain uses TRBV10-3 and TRBJ2-7; D possibly corresponds to TRBD2 (7 bases). CDR1 is ENHRY, CDR2 SYGVKD, per germline. The CDR3 totals 13 residues. Trimming pared 4 bases from V and 2 bases from J, leaving 9 bases between.

V is TRBV29-1 and J is TRBJ2-5; TRBD1 might be the D (6 bases). V was cut by 6 bases and J by 2 bases, with 10 bases left in between. The CDR3 spans 12 residues. Germline V gives CDR1 SQVTM, CDR2 ANQGSEA. The DNA for the CDR3 is TGCAGCGTCGGACAGAAACAAGAGACCCAGTACTTC. It yields the protein CSVGQKQETQYF.

This clone was detected only once. This chain links TRBV6-1 with TRBJ1-3, with TRBD1 matching over 9 bases. In germline, CDR1 is MNHNS, CDR2 SASEGT. The CDR3 spans 14 residues. V shed 6 bases and J 4 bases; nucleotides not matched to a gene: 4. The chain's CDR3 is CASRSGTGGNTIYF. CDR3 bases: TGTGCCAGCAGATCCGGGACAGGGGGAAACACCATATATTTT.

This chain joins TRBV9 and TRBJ2-7, with TRBD1 matching over 9 bases. This CDR3 has 13 amino acids. Germline V gene data show CDR1 as SGDLS and CDR2 as YYNGEE. Trimming removed 2 bases from V and 6 bases from J; junction bases left unmatched: 3. The CDR3 nucleotides read TGTGCCAGCAGCGTGGGACAGGGCGTCGAGCAGTACTTC. Its translation is CASSVGQGVEQYF.

This chain links TRBV29-1 with TRBJ2-3; D not certain. Trimming took 7 bases from V and 4 from J, leaving 18 bases between them. Germline V gene data show CDR1 as SQVTM and CDR2 as ANQGSEA. The length of the CDR3 is 14 residues. The CDR3 nucleotides read TGCAGCGCAACGCCATGGTTTAAAGCAGATACGCAGTATTTT. It encodes CSATPWFKADTQYF.